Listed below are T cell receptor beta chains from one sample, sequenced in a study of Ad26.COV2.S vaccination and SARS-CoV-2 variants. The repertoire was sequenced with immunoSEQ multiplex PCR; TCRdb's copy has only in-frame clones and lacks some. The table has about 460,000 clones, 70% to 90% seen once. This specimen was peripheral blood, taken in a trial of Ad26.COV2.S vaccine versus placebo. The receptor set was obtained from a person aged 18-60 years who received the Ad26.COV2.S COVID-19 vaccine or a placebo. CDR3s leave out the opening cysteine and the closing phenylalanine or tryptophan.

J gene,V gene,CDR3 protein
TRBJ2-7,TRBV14,ASRGQGAHEQY
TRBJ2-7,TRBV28,ASSSAGTGDYEQY
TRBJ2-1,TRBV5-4,ASSSGGGRGEQF
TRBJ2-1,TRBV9,ASSVDGGRGNEQF
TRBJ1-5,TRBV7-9,ASSQLQGNQPQH
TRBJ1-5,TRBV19,ASSPPVGGQSNQPQH
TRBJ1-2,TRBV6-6,ASRAGTANYGYT
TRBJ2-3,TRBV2,ASSESTDTQY
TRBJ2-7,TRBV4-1,ASSQARGLGEPGEQY
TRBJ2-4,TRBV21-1,ASSAKMKPDPTVAKNIQY
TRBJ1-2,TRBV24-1,ATSGQRNYGYT
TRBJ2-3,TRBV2,ASSALAGATDTQY
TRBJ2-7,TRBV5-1,ASRRVGNYEQY
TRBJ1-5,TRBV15,ATSRDARGNQPQH
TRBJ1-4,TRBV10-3,AISDGTGIREKLF
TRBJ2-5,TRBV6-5,ASSYSSRRAQY
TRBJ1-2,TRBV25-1,ASRLTGANYGYT
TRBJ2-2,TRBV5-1,ASSSPDRSGTGELF
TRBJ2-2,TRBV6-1,ASSDINTGELF
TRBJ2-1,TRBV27,ASSFGTGSVEQF
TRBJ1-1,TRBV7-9,ASSSTGNTEAF
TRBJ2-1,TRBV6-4,ASSDSDRYLF
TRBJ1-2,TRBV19,ASSIDDHPGGYT
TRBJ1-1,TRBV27,ASSLRAPNTEAF
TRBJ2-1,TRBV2,ASSDYWTETPPEREGLGSEQF
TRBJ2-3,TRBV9,ASSVRQGSSTDTQY
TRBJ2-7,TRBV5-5,ASRDGQFDNEQY
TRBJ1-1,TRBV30,ASRREGAAF
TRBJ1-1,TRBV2,ASSARPPGRDRGSEAF
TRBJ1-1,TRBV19,ASSIKSNTEAF